Described below is a single T cell receptor (beta chain) sequence and its context. This clone was counted a single time. It lacks a known antigen. Base qualities are not provided; no much larger clone lies one nucleotide away. This sample stems from a study of T cell responses to AZD1222 COVID-19 vaccine (dated by TCRdb to the early 2020s). For the study in its entirety: TCR sequencing was performed for 230 to 250 trial participants, of whom about 200 were given two doses of AZD1222 and 26 were given two doses of MenACWY control vaccine. Trial participants were enrolled into age subgroups of 18-55, 56-69 and 70-plus years, which contained around 150, 29 and 61 TCR-sequenced participants, respectively. On the study overall, not on this receptor specifically: Conclusions about previously exposed vaccinees were limited because only six AZD1222 recipients were SARS-CoV-2 seropositive at baseline. In the small 56-69-year group, the increase in depth fell short of significance, most likely because of low power. After two AZD1222 doses, spike-specific TCR breadth and depth were significantly higher than at day 0 and than in MenACWY recipients. Because no day 14 peak-response samples were available, repertoires were characterized only after the peak T cell response. Epitopes outside the regions mutated in the B.1.351 and B.1.1.7 variants were reportedly recognized by nearly half of the unique spike-specific TCRs. The whole spike protein was spanned by vaccine-associated CD4 TCRs, and dominant responses were seen in regions 160-218 and 743-854. Participants were mostly white British, with more females than males. The authors suggested clonal diversity may have been underestimated.

From cysteine to phenylalanine, the CDR3 is 14 amino acids long. Only the CDR3 DNA stays, 42 bases, in frame from base 1. CDR1 and CDR2, looked up from the germline V gene, are ENHRY and SYGVKD. Trimming removed 4 bases from V and 5 bases from J, leaving 12 bases between the germline ends. The intended sense of this specimen's time point label: about 28 days (+/-7) after the second vaccine dose. Because spike-specific TCR depth and breadth did not differ between the two schedules, AZD1222 recipients who got a second dose at roughly 4 weeks were pooled with those who got a second dose at roughly 12 weeks. The vaccinee samples were drawn from two UK trials, COV001 and COV002, one of which was a single-blind randomized controlled phase 2/3 trial testing AZD1222 (ChAdOx1 nCoV-19) in healthy adults. For TCRbeta chain sequencing, PBMC samples were collected from trial participants at day 0 and at day 28 after the second dose.

The CDR3 regions of human TCRbeta chains were analyzed by immunosequencing. Regarding the original processing steps: Repertoire TCRs were checked for matches against a reference library of SARS-CoV-2-specific TCRs that had been generated using the MIRA antigen-specificity platform. Breadth was defined as the fraction of unique TCRs that were SARS-CoV-2-associated. Depth was defined as the fraction of total T cells that were SARS-CoV-2-associated. Using the MIRA data, each spike-specific TCR was mapped to the spike region that the TCR reacts to and placed in a CD4 or CD8 class. Log10-transformed breadth and depth values were compared by one-way ANOVA with Sidak's multiple comparisons tests. TCRdb re-hosts the immuneACCESS table, in-frame sequences only. Its copies lack some clones; in the studies checked, an unresolved V gene accounts for under half of them, and the cause for the rest is not known. V and J calls and clone size are copied from that table; D and trimming were computed from the DNA. A total of more than 150,000 clones appear in this sample, 92% of them only once. Around 1.3% of the sample is held by the ten biggest clonotypes.

This receptor was obtained from an adult who received the AZD1222 COVID-19 vaccine. The chain is assembled from TRBV10-3 and TRBJ2-1; the D gene is perhaps TRBD1 or TRBD2, as each covers 6 bases. The sequencing used peripheral blood, collected 28 days after the second AZD1222 dose. The bases read TGTGCCATCAGTGGGGGGGCTAGGGACAATGAGCAGTTCTTC. Its protein reads: CAISGGARDNEQFF.